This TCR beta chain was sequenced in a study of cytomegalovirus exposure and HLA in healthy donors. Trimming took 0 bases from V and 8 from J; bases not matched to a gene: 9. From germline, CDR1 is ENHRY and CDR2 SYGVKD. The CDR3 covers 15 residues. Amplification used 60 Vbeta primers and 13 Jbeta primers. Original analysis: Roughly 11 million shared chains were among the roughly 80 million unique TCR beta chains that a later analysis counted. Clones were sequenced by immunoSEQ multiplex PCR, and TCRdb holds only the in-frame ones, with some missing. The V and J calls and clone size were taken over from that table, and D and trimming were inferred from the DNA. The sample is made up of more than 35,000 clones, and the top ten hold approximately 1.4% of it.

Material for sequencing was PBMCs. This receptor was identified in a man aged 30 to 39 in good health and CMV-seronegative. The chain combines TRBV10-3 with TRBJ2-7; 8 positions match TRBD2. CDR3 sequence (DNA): TGTGCCATCAGTGAGTCTACTAGCGGAGCCCCTAAGCAGTACTTC. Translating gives CAISESTSGAPKQYF.